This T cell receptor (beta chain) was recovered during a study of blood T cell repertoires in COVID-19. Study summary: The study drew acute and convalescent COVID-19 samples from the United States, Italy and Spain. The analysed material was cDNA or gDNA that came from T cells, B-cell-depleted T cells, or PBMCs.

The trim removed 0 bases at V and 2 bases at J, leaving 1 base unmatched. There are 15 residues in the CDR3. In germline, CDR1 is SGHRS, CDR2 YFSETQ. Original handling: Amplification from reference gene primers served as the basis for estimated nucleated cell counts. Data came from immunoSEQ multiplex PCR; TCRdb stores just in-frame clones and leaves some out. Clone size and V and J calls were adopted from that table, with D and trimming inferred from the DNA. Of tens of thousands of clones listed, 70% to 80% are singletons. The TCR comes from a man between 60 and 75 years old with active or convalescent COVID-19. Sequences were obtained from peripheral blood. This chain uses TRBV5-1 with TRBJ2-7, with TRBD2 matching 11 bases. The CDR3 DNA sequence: TGCGCCAGCAGCTTGGCTAGCGGGGGGACCTACGAGCAGTACTTC. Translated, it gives CASSLASGGTYEQYF. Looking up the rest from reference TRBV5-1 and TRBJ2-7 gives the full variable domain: KAGVTQTPRYLIKTRGQQVTLSCSPISGHRSVSWYQQTPGQGLQFLFEYFSETQRNKGNFPGRFSGRQFSNSRSEMNVSTLELGDSALYLCASSLASGGTYEQYFGPGTRLTVT.